The 15 T cell receptor beta chains below all came from one sample that was sequenced in a study of blood T cell repertoires in COVID-19. Produced via immunoSEQ multiplex PCR; TCRdb's table is partial and in-frame only. The data show 140,000 or so clones, roughly 87% seen once. The sequencing sample was made of peripheral blood. The receptors were gathered from a human donor in a cohort sampled during active COVID-19.

The chain has TRBV12-5 and TRBJ2-1, with 8 bases fitting TRBD1. The CDR3 loop spans 16 amino acids. Germline V CDR1 and CDR2: LGHNT, FRNRAP. V lost 4 bases and J lost 6; bases outside the gene matches: 11. The CDR3 sequence: CASGWGDRGRSNEQFF. The CDR3 nucleotides are TGTGCTAGTGGTTGGGGAGACAGGGGTCGTTCCAATGAGCAGTTCTTC.

This clone was detected a few times. The gene calls are TRBV19 and TRBJ2-7; D is uncertain. CDR1 is LNHDA and CDR2 is SQIVND in the germline V gene (reference sequence). Between the trimmed V and J ends, which lost 6 bases and 5 bases, there was a span of 17 bases. The CDR3 is 14 amino acids. CDR3 region: CASSPQVSRNEQYF. The CDR3 DNA is TGTGCCAGTAGCCCCCAGGTATCGAGAAACGAGCAGTACTTC.

The rearrangement uses TRBV10-2 and TRBJ2-1; a weak D match, TRBD1 (5 bases). Trimming removed 6 bases at V and 0 bases at J, with 12 bases between. There are 15 residues in the CDR3. Germline-derived CDR1 and CDR2 are WSHSY and SAAADI. Written as DNA, the CDR3 is TGCGCCAGCAGGAGACAGCTTAGCTCCTACAATGAGCAGTTCTTC. This codes for CASRRQLSSYNEQFF.

The chain carries TRBV3-1 (or the pseudogene TRBV3-2) and TRBJ2-3, with 11 positions matching TRBD2. CDR1 is LGHDT and CDR2 is YNNKEL in the germline V gene (reference sequence). The CDR3 contains 16 residues. V gave up 4 bases and J gave up 1 base; unmatched junction bases: 4. CDR3 in amino acids: CASSRGLADGTDTQYF. The CDR3 DNA follows: TGTGCCAGCAGCCGGGGACTAGCGGACGGCACAGATACGCAGTATTTT.

The chain recombines TRBV25-1 with TRBJ2-1; D is perhaps TRBD1 (6 bases). The CDR3 loop spans 18 amino acids. Germline-derived CDR1 and CDR2 are MGHDK and SYGVNS. V lost 4 bases, J lost 0 bases, and 19 bases lay in between. The CDR3 loop reads CASSALFAGVSSYNEQFF. CDR3 nucleotides: TGTGCCAGCAGTGCCCTCTTCGCAGGGGTGAGCTCCTACAATGAGCAGTTCTTC. The variable domain in full, completed from reference TRBV25-1 and TRBJ2-1, reads EADIYQTPRYLVIGTGKKITLECSQTMGHDKMYWYQQDPGMELHLIHYSYGVNSTEKGDLSSESTVSRIRTEHFPLTLESARPSHTSQYLCASSALFAGVSSYNEQFFGPGTRLTVL.

This sequence joins TRBV12-5 and TRBJ1-2; 8 bases are shared with TRBD1. Germline V CDR1 and CDR2: LGHNT, FRNRAP. J gave up 4 bases and V 5 bases, and 6 bases lay outside the gene matches. The CDR3 runs to 14 residues. The CDR3 DNA is TGTGCTAGTGGTCCCCAGGGGGCCTCCTATGGCTACACCTTC. It specifies CASGPQGASYGYTF. Drawing the rest from reference TRBV12-5 and TRBJ1-2, the complete variable domain is DARVTQTPRHKVTEMGQEVTMRCQPILGHNTVFWYRQTMMQGLELLAYFRNRAPLDDSGMPKDRFSAEMPDATLATLKIQPSEPRDSAVYFCASGPQGASYGYTFGSGTRLTVV.

The rearrangement uses TRBV7-6 and TRBJ2-3; 8 bases line up with TRBD1. Germline loops: CDR1 SGHVS, CDR2 FNYEAQ. With 4 bases clipped from V and 3 bases from J, the junction kept 6 bases outside the gene matches. The CDR3 consists of 15 residues. The CDR3 DNA is TGTGCCAGCAGCTCCCCAGGGGGCGGTACAGATACGCAGTATTTT. Translating it yields CASSSPGGGTDTQYF.

This rearrangement joins TRBV5-1 to TRBJ2-7; 14 bases match TRBD2. CDR1 SGHRS and CDR2 YFSETQ come from the germline V gene. V dropped 3 bases and J dropped 5; count of bases not matched to a gene: 1. The CDR3 consists of 14 residues. The CDR3 loop is CASSWGLAGDEQYF. The CDR3 DNA reads as TGCGCCAGCAGCTGGGGACTAGCGGGGGACGAGCAGTACTTC.

The chain couples TRBV12-3 or TRBV12-4 to TRBJ2-7; TRBD1 might be the D (5 bases). CDR3 length: 12 amino acids. V was trimmed by 4 bases and J by 3 bases, leaving 7 bases between them. DNA for the CDR3: TGTGCCAGCAGTTCTGGACACTACGAGCAGTACTTC. Its protein product is CASSSGHYEQYF.

The chain has TRBV18 and TRBJ2-7, with TRBD1 identical over 9 bases. The CDR3 has 14 amino acids. Germline V gene sequence: CDR1 KGHSH, CDR2 LQKENI. Losses at the gene ends were 3 bases for V and 7 bases for J; bases not matched to a gene: 7. CDR3 coding DNA: TGTGCCAGCTCACCCGGGGGACAGGGCGGGGAGCAGTACTTC. Translating it yields CASSPGGQGGEQYF.

The chain is built from TRBV11-2 and TRBJ2-6; 9 bases are shared with TRBD1. Germline V lookup: CDR1 SGHAT, CDR2 FQNNGV. This CDR3 comprises 18 residues. Trimming cost V 5 bases and J 3 bases; bases outside gene matches: 11. The CDR3 loop is CASSDPGQGLGGANVLTF. DNA of the CDR3: TGTGCCAGCAGCGACCCGGGACAGGGTCTTGGTGGGGCCAACGTCCTGACTTTC.

The chain carries TRBV11-2 and TRBJ1-1, with D tentatively TRBD1 (6 bases). The V end was cut by 0 bases, the J end by 5 bases, with 10 bases between. From germline, CDR1 is SGHAT and CDR2 FQNNGV. The CDR3 has 14 residues. The CDR3 loop reads CASSLEGGGTEAFF. The CDR3 nucleotides are TGTGCCAGCAGCTTAGAGGGAGGGGGAACTGAAGCTTTCTTT.

This clone turned up a few times. The chain employs TRBV30 and TRBJ1-1; D is undetermined. This CDR3 contains 12 residues. The germline V and J ends were trimmed by 4 bases and 10 bases, with 16 bases remaining between them. Per the germline V gene, CDR1 is GTSNPN and CDR2 is SVGIG (reference sequence). As DNA, the CDR3 is TGTGCCTGGACTCCCGGGGTTATCGGAGCTTTCTTT. It specifies CAWTPGVIGAFF.

The chain uses TRBV6-2 or TRBV6-3 and TRBJ2-5; a weak D match, TRBD1 (6 bases). Germline V gene lookup returns CDR1 MNHEY and CDR2 SVGEGT. CDR3 length: 16 amino acids. The ends were cut back, 2 bases at V and 4 bases at J, with 17 bases in the middle. CDR3 loop: CASSYPRTGIGETQYF. As DNA, the CDR3 is TGTGCCAGCAGTTACCCCCGAACAGGGATCGGAGAGACCCAGTACTTC.

The rearrangement uses TRBV7-2 and TRBJ2-7; D may be TRBD1 (6 bases). Germline assignment: CDR1 SGHTA and CDR2 FQGNSA. This CDR3 region has 13 residues. V lost 5 bases and J lost 7, with 15 bases in between. CDR3 bases: TGTGCCAGCAGCCTTACAGGGAACGTGGAGCAGTACTTC. Translated, it gives CASSLTGNVEQYF.